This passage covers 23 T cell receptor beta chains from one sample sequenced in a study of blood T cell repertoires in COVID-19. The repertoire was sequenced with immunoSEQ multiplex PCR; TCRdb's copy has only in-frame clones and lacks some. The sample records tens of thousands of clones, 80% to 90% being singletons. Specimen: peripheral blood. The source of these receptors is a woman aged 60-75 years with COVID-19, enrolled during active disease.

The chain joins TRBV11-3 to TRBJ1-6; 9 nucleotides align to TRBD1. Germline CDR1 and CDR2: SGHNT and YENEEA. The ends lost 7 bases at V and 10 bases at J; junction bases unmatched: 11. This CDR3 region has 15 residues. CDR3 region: CASTTQGQGHSPLHF. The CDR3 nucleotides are TGTGCCAGCACCACACAGGGACAGGGTCACTCACCCCTCCACTTT.

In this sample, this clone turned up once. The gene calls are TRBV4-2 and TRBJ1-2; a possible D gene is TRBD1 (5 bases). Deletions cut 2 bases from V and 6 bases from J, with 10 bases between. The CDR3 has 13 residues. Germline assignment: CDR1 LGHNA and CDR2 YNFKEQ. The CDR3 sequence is CASSQPGDHGYTF. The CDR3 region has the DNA TGTGCCAGCAGCCAACCGGGGGATCATGGCTACACCTTC.

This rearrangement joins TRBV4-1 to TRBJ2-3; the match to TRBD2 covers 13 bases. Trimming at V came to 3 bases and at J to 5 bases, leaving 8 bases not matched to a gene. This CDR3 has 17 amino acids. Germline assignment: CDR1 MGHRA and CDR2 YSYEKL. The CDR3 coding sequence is TGCGCCAGCAGCCAGCCGACTAGCGGGAGGCCAATAGATACGCAGTATTTT. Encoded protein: CASSQPTSGRPIDTQYF.

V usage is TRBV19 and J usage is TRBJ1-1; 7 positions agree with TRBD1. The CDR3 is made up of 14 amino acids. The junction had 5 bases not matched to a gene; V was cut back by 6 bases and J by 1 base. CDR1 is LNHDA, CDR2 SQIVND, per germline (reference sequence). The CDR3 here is CASRTDRENTEAFF. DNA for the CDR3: TGTGCCAGTAGGACTGACAGGGAGAACACTGAAGCTTTCTTT.

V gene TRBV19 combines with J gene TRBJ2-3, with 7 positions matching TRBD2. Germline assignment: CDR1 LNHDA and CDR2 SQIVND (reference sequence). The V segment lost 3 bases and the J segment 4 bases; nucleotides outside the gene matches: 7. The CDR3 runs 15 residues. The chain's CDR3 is CASSISAGVPDTQYF. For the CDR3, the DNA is TGTGCCAGTAGTATTTCGGCGGGAGTCCCAGATACGCAGTATTTT.

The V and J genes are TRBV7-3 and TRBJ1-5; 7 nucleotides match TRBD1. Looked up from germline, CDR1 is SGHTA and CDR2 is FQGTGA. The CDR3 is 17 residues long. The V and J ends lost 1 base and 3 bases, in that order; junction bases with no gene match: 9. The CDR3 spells CASSLNHSRGPNQPQHF. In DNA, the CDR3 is TGTGCCAGCAGCTTAAATCATAGTAGGGGGCCCAATCAGCCCCAGCATTTT.

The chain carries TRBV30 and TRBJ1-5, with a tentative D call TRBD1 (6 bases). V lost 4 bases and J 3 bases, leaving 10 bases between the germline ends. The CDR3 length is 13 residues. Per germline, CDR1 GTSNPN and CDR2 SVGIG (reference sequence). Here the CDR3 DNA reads TGTGCCTGGACACAGGGAAACAATCAGCCCCAGCATTTT. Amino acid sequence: CAWTQGNNQPQHF.

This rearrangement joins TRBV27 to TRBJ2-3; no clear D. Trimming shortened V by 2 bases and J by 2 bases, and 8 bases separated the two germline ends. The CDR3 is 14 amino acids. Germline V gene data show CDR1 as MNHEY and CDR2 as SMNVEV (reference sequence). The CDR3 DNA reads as TGTGCCAGCAGTTTACAGGTTAACACAGATACGCAGTATTTT. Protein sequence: CASSLQVNTDTQYF.

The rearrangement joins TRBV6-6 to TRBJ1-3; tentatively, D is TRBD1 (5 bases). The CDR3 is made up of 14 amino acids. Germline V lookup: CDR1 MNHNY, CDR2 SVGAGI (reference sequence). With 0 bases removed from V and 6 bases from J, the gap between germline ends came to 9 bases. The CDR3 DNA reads TGTGCCAGCAGTTACTCGCAGGGTGCAAACACCATATATTTT. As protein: CASSYSQGANTIYF.

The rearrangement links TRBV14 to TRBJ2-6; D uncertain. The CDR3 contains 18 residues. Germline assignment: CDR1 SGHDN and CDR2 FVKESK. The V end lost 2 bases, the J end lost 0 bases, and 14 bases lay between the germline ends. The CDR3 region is CASSQKPTGGSGANVLTF. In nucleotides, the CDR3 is TGTGCCAGCAGCCAAAAACCGACTGGCGGCTCTGGGGCCAACGTCCTGACTTTC.

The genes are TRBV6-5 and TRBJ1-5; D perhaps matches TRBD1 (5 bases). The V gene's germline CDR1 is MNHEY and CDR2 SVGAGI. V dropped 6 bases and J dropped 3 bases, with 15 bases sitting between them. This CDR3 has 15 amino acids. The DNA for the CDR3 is TGTGCCAGCAGGGGGACTTACGATGCCAATCAGCCCCAGCATTTT. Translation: CASRGTYDANQPQHF.

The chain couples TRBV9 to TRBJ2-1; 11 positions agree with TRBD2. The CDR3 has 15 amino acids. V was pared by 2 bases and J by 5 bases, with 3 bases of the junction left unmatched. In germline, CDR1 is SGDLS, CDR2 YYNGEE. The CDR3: CASSVLAGGHNEQFF. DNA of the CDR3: TGTGCCAGCAGCGTTCTAGCGGGAGGACACAATGAGCAGTTCTTC.

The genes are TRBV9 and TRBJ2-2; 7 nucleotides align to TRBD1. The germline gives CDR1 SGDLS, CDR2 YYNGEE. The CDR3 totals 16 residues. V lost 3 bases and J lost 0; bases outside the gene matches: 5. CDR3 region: CASSGQGGSNTGELFF. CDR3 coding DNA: TGTGCCAGCAGCGGACAGGGTGGGTCGAACACCGGGGAGCTGTTTTTT.

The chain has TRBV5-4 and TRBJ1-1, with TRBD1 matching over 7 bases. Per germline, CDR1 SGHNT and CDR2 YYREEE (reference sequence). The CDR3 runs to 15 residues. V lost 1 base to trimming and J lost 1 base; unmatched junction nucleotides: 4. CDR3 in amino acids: CASSLTGVGNTEAFF. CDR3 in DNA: TGTGCCAGCAGCTTGACAGGGGTCGGGAACACTGAAGCTTTCTTT.

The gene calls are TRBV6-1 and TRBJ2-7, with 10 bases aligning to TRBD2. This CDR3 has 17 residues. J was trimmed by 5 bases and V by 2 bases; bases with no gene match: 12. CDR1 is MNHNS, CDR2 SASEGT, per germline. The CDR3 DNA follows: TGTGCCAGCAGTGAACAGGGTGGGCTAGCGGGAGTCCACGAGCAGTACTTC. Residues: CASSEQGGLAGVHEQYF.

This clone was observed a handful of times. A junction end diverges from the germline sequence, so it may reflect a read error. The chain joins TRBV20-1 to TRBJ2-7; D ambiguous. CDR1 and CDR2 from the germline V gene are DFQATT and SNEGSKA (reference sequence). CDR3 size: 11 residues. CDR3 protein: CSARDATTVAF. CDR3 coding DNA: TGCAGTGCTAGAGACGCGACAACCGTGGCCTTC.

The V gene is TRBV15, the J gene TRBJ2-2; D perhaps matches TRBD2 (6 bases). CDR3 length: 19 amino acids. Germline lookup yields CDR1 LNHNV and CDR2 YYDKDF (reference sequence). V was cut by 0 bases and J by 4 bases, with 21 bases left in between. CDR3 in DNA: TGTGCCACCAGCAGAGAGATTAGGAGGGCCGTCACATTCACCGGGGAGCTGTTTTTT. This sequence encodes CATSREIRRAVTFTGELFF.

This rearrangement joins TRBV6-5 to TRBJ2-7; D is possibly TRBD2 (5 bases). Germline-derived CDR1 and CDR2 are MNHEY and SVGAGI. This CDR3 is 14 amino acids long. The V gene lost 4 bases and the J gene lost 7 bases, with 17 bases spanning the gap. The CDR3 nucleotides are TGTGCCAGCAGTTGGTCATTTGAGGGTAAAGAGCAGTACTTC. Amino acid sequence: CASSWSFEGKEQYF.

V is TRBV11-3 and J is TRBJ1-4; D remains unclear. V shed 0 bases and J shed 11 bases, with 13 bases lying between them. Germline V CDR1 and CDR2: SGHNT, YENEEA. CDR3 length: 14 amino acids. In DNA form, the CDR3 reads TGTGCCAGCAGCTTAGAAGGCCGCCGCGGGAAACTGTTTTTT. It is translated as CASSLEGRRGKLFF.

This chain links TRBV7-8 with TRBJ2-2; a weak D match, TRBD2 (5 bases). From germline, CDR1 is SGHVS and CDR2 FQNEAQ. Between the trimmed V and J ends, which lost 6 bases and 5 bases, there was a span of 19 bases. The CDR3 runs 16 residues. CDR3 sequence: CASRWTPTLLTGELFF. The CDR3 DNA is TGTGCCAGCAGATGGACTCCTACTTTGTTAACCGGGGAGCTGTTTTTT.

CDR3 loop: CASSGTGGQETQYF. The CDR3, as DNA: TGTGCCAGCAGTGGGACAGGGGGCCAAGAGACCCAGTACTTC. This chain uses TRBV6-6 with TRBJ2-5; 11 bases fit TRBD1. The V gene end was trimmed by 5 bases and the J gene end by 1 base; junction bases not matched to a gene: 0. This CDR3 is built from 14 residues. Germline V gene sequence: CDR1 MNHNY, CDR2 SVGAGI (reference sequence).

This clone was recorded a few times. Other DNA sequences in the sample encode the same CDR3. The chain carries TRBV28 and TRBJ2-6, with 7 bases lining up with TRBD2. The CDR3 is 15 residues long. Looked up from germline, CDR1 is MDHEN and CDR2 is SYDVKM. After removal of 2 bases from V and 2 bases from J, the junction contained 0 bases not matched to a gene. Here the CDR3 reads CASSLGGAGANVLTF. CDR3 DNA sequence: TGTGCCAGCAGTTTAGGGGGGGCTGGGGCCAACGTCCTGACTTTC.

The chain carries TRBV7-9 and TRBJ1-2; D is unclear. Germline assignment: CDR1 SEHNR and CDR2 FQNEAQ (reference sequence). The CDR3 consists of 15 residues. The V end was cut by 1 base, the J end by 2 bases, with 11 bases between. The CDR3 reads CASSLGPGMNYGYTF. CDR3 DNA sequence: TGTGCCAGCAGCTTAGGGCCGGGAATGAACTATGGCTACACCTTC.